The 2 T cell receptor beta chains below were found in one sample sequenced in a study of shared clonotypes between healthy human individuals. As defined, naive CD8 cells were CD45RO-negative and positively selected for CCR7, with terminally differentiated effector memory CD45RA+ cells excluded. Assay used: immunoSEQ multiplex PCR; TCRdb lists only in-frame clones, some missing. Counted here are hundreds of thousands of clones, approximately 96% occurring once; the ten biggest clones make up less than 0.13%. Sample: naive CD8+ T cells sorted from blood. These receptors originate from a woman aged 25 to 39 in good health.

Turning to this clone: This specimen includes other DNA sequences encoding the same CDR3. The chain couples TRBV28 to TRBJ1-1, with D uncertain. The length of the CDR3 is 13 residues. The germline gives CDR1 MDHEN, CDR2 SYDVKM. The V end was cut by 2 bases, the J end by 0 bases, with 4 bases between. CDR3 amino acids: CASSLGMNTEAFF. The CDR3 DNA reads as TGTGCCAGCAGTTTAGGTATGAACACTGAAGCTTTCTTT.

In the case of this clone: One junction end does not reproduce the germline sequence, and a read error may be involved. J is TRBJ2-2 and V is TRBV5-1; 7 bases agree with TRBD2. Germline values: CDR1 SGHRS, CDR2 YFSETQ. This CDR3 region has 13 residues. CDR3 residues: CASSLWWQRGAVF. In DNA form, the CDR3 reads TGCGCCAGCAGCTTGTGGTGGCAGCGGGGAGCTGTTTTT.